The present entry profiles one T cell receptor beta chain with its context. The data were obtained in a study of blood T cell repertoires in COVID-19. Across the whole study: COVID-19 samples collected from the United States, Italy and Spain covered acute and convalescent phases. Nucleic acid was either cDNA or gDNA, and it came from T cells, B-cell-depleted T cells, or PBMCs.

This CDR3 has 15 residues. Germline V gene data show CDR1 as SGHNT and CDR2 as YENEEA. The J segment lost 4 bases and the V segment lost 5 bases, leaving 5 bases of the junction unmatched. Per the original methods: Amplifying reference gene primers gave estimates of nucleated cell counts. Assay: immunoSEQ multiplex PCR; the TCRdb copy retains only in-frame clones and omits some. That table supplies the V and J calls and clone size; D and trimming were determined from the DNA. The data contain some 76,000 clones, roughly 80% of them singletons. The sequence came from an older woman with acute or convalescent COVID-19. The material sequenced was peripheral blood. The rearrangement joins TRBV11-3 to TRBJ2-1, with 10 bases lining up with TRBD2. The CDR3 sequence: CASSPGTSAYNEQFF. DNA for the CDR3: TGTGCCAGCAGCCCCGGGACTAGCGCGTACAATGAGCAGTTCTTC.